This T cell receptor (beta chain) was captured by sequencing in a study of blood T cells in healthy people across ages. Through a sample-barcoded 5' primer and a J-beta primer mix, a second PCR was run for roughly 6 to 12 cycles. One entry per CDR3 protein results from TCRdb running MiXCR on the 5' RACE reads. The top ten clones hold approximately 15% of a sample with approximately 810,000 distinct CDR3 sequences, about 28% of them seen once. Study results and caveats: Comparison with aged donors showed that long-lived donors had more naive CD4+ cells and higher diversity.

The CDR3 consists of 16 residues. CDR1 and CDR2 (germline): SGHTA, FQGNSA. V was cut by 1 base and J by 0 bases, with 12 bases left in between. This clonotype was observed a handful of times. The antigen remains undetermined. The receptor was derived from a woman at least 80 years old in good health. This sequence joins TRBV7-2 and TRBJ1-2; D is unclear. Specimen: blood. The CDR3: CASSLGWQSTNYGYTF. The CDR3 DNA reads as TGTGCCAGCAGCTTAGGTTGGCAGTCTACTAACTATGGCTACACCTTC. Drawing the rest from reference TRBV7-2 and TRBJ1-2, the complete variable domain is GAGVSQSPSNKVTEKGKDVELRCDPISGHTALYWYRQSLGQGLEFLIYFQGNSAPDKSGLPSDRFSAERTGGSVSTLTIQRTQQEDSAVYLCASSLGWQSTNYGYTFGSGTRLTVV.